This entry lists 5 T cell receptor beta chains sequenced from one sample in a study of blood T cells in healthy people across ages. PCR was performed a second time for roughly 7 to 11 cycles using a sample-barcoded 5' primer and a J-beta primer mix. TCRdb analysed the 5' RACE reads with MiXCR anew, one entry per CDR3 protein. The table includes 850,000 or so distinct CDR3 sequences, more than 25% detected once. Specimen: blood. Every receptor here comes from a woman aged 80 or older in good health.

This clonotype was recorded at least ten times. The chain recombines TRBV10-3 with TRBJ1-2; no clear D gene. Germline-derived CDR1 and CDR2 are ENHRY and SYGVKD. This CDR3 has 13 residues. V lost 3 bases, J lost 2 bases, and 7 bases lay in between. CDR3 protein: CAISDMGNYGYTF. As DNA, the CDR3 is TGTGCCATCAGTGATATGGGAAACTATGGCTACACCTTC.

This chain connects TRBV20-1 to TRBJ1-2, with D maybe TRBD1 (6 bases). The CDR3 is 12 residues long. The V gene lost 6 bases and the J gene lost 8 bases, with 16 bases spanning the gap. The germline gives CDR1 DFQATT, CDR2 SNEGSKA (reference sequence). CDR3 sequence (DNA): TGCAGTGCGCTAGGCCTGGGGGGCGGCTACACCTTC. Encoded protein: CSALGLGGGYTF.

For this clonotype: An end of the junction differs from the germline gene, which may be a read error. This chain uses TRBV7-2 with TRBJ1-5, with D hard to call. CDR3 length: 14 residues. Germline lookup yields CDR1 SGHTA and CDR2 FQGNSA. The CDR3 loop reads CASSLLGSNRPQHF. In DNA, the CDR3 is TGTGCCAGCAGCTTACTGGGAAGCAATCGGCCCCAGCATTTT.

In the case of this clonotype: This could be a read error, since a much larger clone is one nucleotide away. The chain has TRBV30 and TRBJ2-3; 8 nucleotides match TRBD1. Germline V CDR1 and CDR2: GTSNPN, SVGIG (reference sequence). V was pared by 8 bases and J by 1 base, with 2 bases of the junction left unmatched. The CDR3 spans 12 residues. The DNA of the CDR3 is TGTGCCCCGGACAGGGGCACAGATACGCAGTATTTT. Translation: CAPDRGTDTQYF.

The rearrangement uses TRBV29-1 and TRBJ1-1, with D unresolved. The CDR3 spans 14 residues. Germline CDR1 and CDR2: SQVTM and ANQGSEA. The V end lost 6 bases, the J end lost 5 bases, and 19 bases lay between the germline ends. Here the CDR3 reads CSVLRGIGRTEAFF. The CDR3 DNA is TGCAGCGTCCTTCGAGGGATAGGGCGGACTGAAGCTTTCTTT.